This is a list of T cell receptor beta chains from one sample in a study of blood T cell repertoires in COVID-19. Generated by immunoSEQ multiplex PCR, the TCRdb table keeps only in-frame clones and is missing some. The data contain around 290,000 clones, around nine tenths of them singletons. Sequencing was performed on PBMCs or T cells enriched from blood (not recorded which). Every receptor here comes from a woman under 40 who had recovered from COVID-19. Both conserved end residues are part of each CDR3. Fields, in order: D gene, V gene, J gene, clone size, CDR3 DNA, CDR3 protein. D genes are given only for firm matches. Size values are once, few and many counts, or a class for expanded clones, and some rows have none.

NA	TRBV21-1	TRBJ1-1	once	TGTGCCAGCAGCGCCTTCCAGGGCACGGGTACTGAAGCTTTCTTT	CASSAFQGTGTEAFF
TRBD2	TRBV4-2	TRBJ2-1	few	TGTGCCAGCAGCCAAGGACCGGGACTAGCGGGATTTAGCTCCTACAATGAGCAGTTCTTC	CASSQGPGLAGFSSYNEQFF
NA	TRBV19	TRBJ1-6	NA	TGTGCCAGTAGTATCGCAGGTCCTGGAAATTCACCCCTCCACTTT	CASSIAGPGNSPLHF
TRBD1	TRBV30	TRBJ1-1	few	TGTGCCTGGATCCCTGGACAGGGGGCAGTGGAAGCTTTCTTT	CAWIPGQGAVEAFF
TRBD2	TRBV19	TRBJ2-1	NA	TGTGCCAGTACAAGCGGGAGCTACAATGAGCAGTTCTTC	CASTSGSYNEQFF
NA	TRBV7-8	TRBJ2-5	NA	TGTGCCAGCAGCTTAGCACCAGAACAAGAGACCCAGTACTTC	CASSLAPEQETQYF
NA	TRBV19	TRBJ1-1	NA	TGTGCCAGTAGTATTGCAGAGGTCACTGAAGCTTTCTTT	CASSIAEVTEAFF
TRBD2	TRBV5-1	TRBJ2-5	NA	TGCGCCAGCAGCTTGGGGGGGACTAGCACCCCGGACCAAGAGACCCAGTACTTC	CASSLGGTSTPDQETQYF
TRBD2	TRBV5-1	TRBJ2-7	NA	TGCGCCAGCAGCTTTGCCCCATTAGCGGGAGGTTCCTACGAGCAGTACTTC	CASSFAPLAGGSYEQYF
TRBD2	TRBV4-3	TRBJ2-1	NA	TGCGCCAGCAGCCAGGTAGCGGGAGGCCCTTTTAATGAGCAGTTCTTC	CASSQVAGGPFNEQFF
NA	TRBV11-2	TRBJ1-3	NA	TGTGCCAGCAGCTTAGATCGTAACTCTGGAAACACCATATATTTT	CASSLDRNSGNTIYF